The rows below give T cell receptor beta chains drawn from one sample of a study of T cells in Graves' hyperthyroidism and ophthalmopathy. TCRdb passed the multiplex PCR reads through MiXCR, listing each CDR3 protein once. The data hold over 500,000 distinct CDR3 sequences, with about 46% observed a single time. The sequenced sample consisted of peripheral blood or thyroid tissue (not recorded which). These receptors were collected from an adult woman with Graves' disease, either hyperthyroidism or ophthalmopathy (not recorded which). Both conserved end residues are part of each CDR3. A D gene is named only where the DNA matches it firmly. For some rows the clone size is stated as once, few or many, or as a class when expanded; others skip it.

J	size	V	D	DNA	CDR3
TRBJ1-5	-	TRBV7-2	TRBD1	TGTGCCAGCAGCTTAATATGGGACAGGGGGGAGACCCAGCATTTT	CASSLIWDRGETQHF
TRBJ2-7	many	TRBV29-1	TRBD1	TGCAGCGTTGTAGGGACAGGGCGCTACGAGCAGTACTTC	CSVVGTGRYEQYF
TRBJ1-1	-	TRBV10-3	-	TGTGCCATCAGTGAGTCGAAGGGCCGAGCGAACACTGAAGCTTTCTTT	CAISESKGRANTEAFF
TRBJ2-7	-	TRBV7-9	-	TGTGCCAGCAGCTTAGCGCTAGGGCGGCAGTACTTC	CASSLALGRQYF
TRBJ1-2	-	TRBV5-1	-	TGCGCCAGCAGCGGCCCAGAGGGTCGGGACACCTTC	CASSGPEGRDTF
TRBJ2-7	-	TRBV29-1	TRBD2	TGCAGCGTTGAGCCCCTTTCTAGCGGTGCCTACGAGCAGTACTTC	CSVEPLSSGAYEQYF
TRBJ2-7	many	TRBV9	-	TGTGCCAGCAGCGTAGGTCAAGCGGGCATCCACGAGCAGTACTTC	CASSVGQAGIHEQYF
TRBJ1-1	-	TRBV27	TRBD1	TGTGCCAGCAGTTATCGGGACAGCAGGACTGAAGCTTTCTTT	CASSYRDSRTEAFF
TRBJ1-3	many	TRBV6-5	TRBD1	TGTGCCAGCAGCGGGACAGGGTCCGGAAACACCATATATTTT	CASSGTGSGNTIYF
TRBJ1-1	many	TRBV19	-	TGTGCCAGTAGTGTCTCGGGTGTCCGTCCGAACACTGAAGCTTTCTTT	CASSVSGVRPNTEAFF
TRBJ1-2	once	TRBV29-1	-	TGCAGCACGGGACCCCTAAACCATGGCTACACCTTC	CSTGPLNHGYTF
TRBJ1-4	-	TRBV7-9	-	TGTGCCAGCAGCGGCGGAGCAGGGCTTGAAAAACTGTTTTTT	CASSGGAGLEKLFF
TRBJ2-2	-	TRBV3-1	-	TGTGCCAGCGTAGAGTCGAGGTACACCGGGGAGCTGTTTTTT	CASVESRYTGELFF
TRBJ1-1	-	TRBV10-2	TRBD1	TGCGCCAGCAGTGATCCGGGACAGATTGAAGCTTTCTTT	CASSDPGQIEAFF
TRBJ1-5	-	TRBV11-1	-	TGTGCCAGCAGCTTAGCAGGGGCTGGGTCGTTTCAGCCCCAGCATTTT	CASSLAGAGSFQPQHF
TRBJ2-3	-	TRBV10-3	-	TGTGCCATCAGTGAGGGGCTTAGCACAGATACGCAGTATTTT	CAISEGLSTDTQYF
TRBJ1-4	many	TRBV29-1	-	TGCAGCGTTGGGCAAACTAATGAAAAACTGTTTTTT	CSVGQTNEKLFF
TRBJ2-2	-	TRBV2	-	TGTGCCAGCAGTCCCATCAGGGGGAACACCGGGGAGCTGTTTTTT	CASSPIRGNTGELFF
TRBJ1-1	-	TRBV2	-	TGTGCCAGCAGTATGACAGGTGAAACTGAAGCTTTCTTT	CASSMTGETEAFF
TRBJ1-3	-	TRBV2	-	TGTGCCAGCACCCCACGAATGGGTCGCTCTGGAAACACCATATATTTT	CASTPRMGRSGNTIYF